The source of this T cell receptor beta chain is a study of cytomegalovirus exposure and HLA in healthy donors (dated by TCRdb to about 2017). At the level of the whole study: In an earlier analysis of roughly 500 of the donors, roughly 300 Gb of sequence data and just under 120 million unique TCR beta sequences from roughly 180 million T cells were reported. Roughly 300 gigabases of sequencing data and tens of millions of unique TCR sequences were included in an early release covering about 700 HLA-typed donors. Of the roughly 400 genotyped donors, less than 85% were placed in the genetic ancestry cluster associated with self-reported Caucasian donors. The aim of the study was to test whether cataloging public T cell receptors could identify signatures of past pathogen exposure. Using immunosequencing, the study profiled T cell repertoires from some 670 subjects and related those repertoires to cytomegalovirus serostatus. Besides the first cohort of roughly 660 subjects, a separate validation cohort made up of over a hundred different subjects was used. To predict cytomegalovirus infection status, the study combined high-throughput TCR immunosequencing, statistical association of individual TCRs with disease status, and machine learning. To study patterns of TCR occurrence, a later analysis re-analyzed previously published TCR beta repertoires from around 660 donors and added high-resolution HLA genotyping. Rather than drawing on any new phenotypic data, the later analysis identified candidate immune exposures from TCR beta sequences and the way those sequences occurred across donors. To decide whether each TCR beta V gene segment behaved as functional or pseudogenic, an earlier analysis of 587 of the donors relied on high-throughput TCR beta sequencing. Donor age, sex, ethnicity and CMV serostatus were collected together with the repertoire data. In a later genetic analysis, genome-wide SNP genotypes for about 55% of the roughly 700 donors were used, and that subset was treated as a discovery cohort. All discovery cohort repertoires had been generated using a single sequencing platform. HLA typing covered class I and class II loci at four-digit resolution. The number of donors typed differed by locus, with 629-630 for A, B, C, DRB1 and DQB1, roughly 520 for DQA1, about 610 for DPA1, and some 450 for DPB1. Roughly 5 DR-DQ haplotypes were handled as single units for association and clustering because linkage in the cohort was strong. On average, 235,054 unique TCR beta nucleotide sequences were sequenced per donor among about 400 genotyped donors of the cohort, with around 19% of those sequences being non-productive. Broad study findings and their caveats: In a later analysis, TCR association rates were found to vary across HLA loci, with the most associated TCRs seen for DRB1 alleles and the fewest for HLA-C alleles. Correlated functional status among segregating V segments might reflect linkage disequilibrium, but an unknown experimental factor could not be ruled out. In a later analysis, HLA-associated TCR beta chains showed more clonal expansion and lower generation probabilities than non-associated chains that were equally common. A further reported finding was that TCR beta sequences accurately predicted the HLA-A and HLA-B alleles for most subjects in the first cohort. The presence/absence analyses assumed that sequencing depth was roughly uniform across donors, and that assumption may not be true. According to a later analysis, parvovirus B19, influenza, CMV and Epstein-Barr virus appeared linked to several top co-occurrence clusters. In both the original and validation cohorts, the classifier was reported to diagnose cytomegalovirus status with high specificity and sensitivity. Immune exposure information for the cohort was limited to CMV serostatus. The sequencing pipeline was judged likely to have produced a cluster of highly shared sequence variants as a technical artifact. An earlier analysis of around 600 of the donors showed that most TCR beta V segments appeared in productive rearrangements either about 87% or about 30% of the time, which broadly matched IMGT annotations. A later genetic analysis reported fewer N-insertions in productive TCRs among donors in an Asian-associated ancestry cluster than the roughly 720-donor mean. V-gene and J-gene trimming of TCR beta chains was associated with a missense DCLRE1C variant in a later genetic analysis, and the association was replicated in an independent cohort. When HLA alleles, especially DR and DQ, strongly co-occurred, TCR associations were difficult to assign to individual alleles. The 87-base-pair reads could not distinguish some IMGT-functional V segments, including TRBV6-2 and TRBV6-3, so those segments were excluded. At a false discovery rate of 0.05, a later analysis linked some 17,000 TCR beta sequences to specific HLA alleles. Because counts were too low, around 17 rarely observed V segments, including chromosome 9 orphons, were left out of the earlier analysis of approximately 580 of the donors. Because HLA typing was missing for some donors at each locus, association tests included only the typed subset. The study listed 170 or so TCR beta chains as associated with cytomegalovirus. The authors suggested that the approach could potentially be generalized to other disease states and immunological phenotypes. In vitro tests confirmed that three of the cytomegalovirus-associated TCR beta chains recognize cytomegalovirus antigens. Most CMV-associated TCR beta chains appeared to be HLA-restricted in a later analysis, and the HLA associations seemed to be driven largely by CMV exposure. Only TCR beta chains were sequenced in this cohort, and the absence of alpha or paired-chain data limited detectable features. Across donors, most TCR sequences were observed very rarely, whereas some public TCRs were present in many individuals.

The cohort comprised 550 to 700 healthy bone marrow donors. Cohort members were all nominally healthy when sampled, although unrecorded immune exposures were likely present. The donor was CMV seronegative and was included in the group of 352 seronegative cohort members. A peripheral blood sample was provided by each donor, and peripheral blood mononuclear cells were used for TCR beta sequencing. Genomic DNA was extracted from the blood cell samples with the Qiagen DNeasy Blood Extraction Kit. The library was built by means of the immunoSEQ multiplex PCR assay. The multiplex PCR relied on a mix of 60 forward primers for TCR Vbeta segments and 13 reverse primers for TCR Jbeta segments. The CDR3 region of rearranged TCR beta genes was amplified from genomic DNA by a multiplex PCR assay. The amplified TCR beta libraries were sequenced on the Illumina HiSeq System as 87-base-pair reads. The paper's processing steps were these. A later analysis tallied about 77 million unique TCR beta chains across the 700 or so repertoires, and around 9.9 million of those chains were shared by two or more donors. Raw reads were error-corrected and collapsed into unique sequences with a nearest-neighbor algorithm that merged closely related sequences to remove PCR and sequencing errors. To assign V, D and J gene segments, CDR3 sequences were aligned to IMGT reference sequences. Each retained sequence needed at least a six-nucleotide match to both a V gene segment and a J gene segment. Rearrangements were classified as productive when the CDR3 lacked stop codons and remained in frame with V and J, and all other rearrangements were classified as non-productive. Following IMGT convention, CDR3 was defined as the stretch from the second conserved V-encoded cysteine up to the conserved J-encoded phenylalanine. Sequences without an unambiguous match to a single V gene segment were excluded from the earlier analysis of 587 of the donors. In an earlier analysis of approximately 610 of the donors, V segments were called functional above 56.7% productive rearrangements and were called segregating when the between-donor standard deviation exceeded 5%. A statistical classification framework was built for diagnosing cytomegalovirus status from the catalog of TCR beta chain sequences. A later analysis assigned V and J genes by comparing TCR nucleotide sequences with IMGT/GENE-DB human TR gene sequences. A later analysis assigned CDR3 sequences and most-parsimonious VDJ recombination scenarios with the TCRdist pipeline. In a later analysis, each TCR beta chain was defined by its CDR3 amino acid sequence together with its V-gene family, and reads without a unique V-gene family were excluded. A later analysis removed 500 to 600 highly shared, low-generation-probability nucleotide sequences to deal with suspected cross-contamination and a sequencing artifact. In a later analysis, a clonal expansion index was calculated for each public chain from normalized within-repertoire ranks of inferred template counts. In a later analysis, generation probabilities were computed using a VDJ recombination model fitted to out-of-frame rearrangements, and the results were checked against IGoR. In a later analysis, hypergeometric tests were used to score TCR-TCR, TCR-HLA and TCR-CMV co-occurrence, with a repertoire-size bias correction applied to TCR pairs. In a later analysis, false discovery rates were estimated by permuting HLA or CMV assignments 20 times. In a later analysis, co-occurring TCRs were grouped using DBSCAN, and TCRdist sequence similarity was added for clustering within HLA-allele-positive subsets. Repertoires with fewer than 30,000 or more than 120,000 public chains, plus five repertoires with anomalous nucleotide sharing, were excluded from co-occurrence clustering. TCRdb retrieved this table from immuneACCESS and kept in-frame rearrangements only. Not all clones are present; in checked studies, unresolved V genes account for under half, and no reason is known for the remainder. The V and J calls and clone size come from that table; D and trimming were worked out from the DNA. Here the sample has 190,000 or so clones; around four fifths occur a single time. Of the sample, 1.6% falls within the top ten clones.

CDR1 and CDR2, per the germline V gene, are MDHEN and SYDVKM. The CDR3, cysteine through phenylalanine, is 15 amino acids long. Only the CDR3 region is kept as DNA, spanning 45 bases read in frame from base 1. After removal of 10 bases from V and 0 bases from J, the junction retains 5 bases not matched to a gene. This clone is a singleton in its sample. What this receptor recognizes is not known. There are no base qualities to consult, and no much larger clone falls within one base. Sequenced material: PBMCs. This sequence originates from a man aged 50 to 59 in good health and CMV-seronegative. Recombination connected TRBV28 to TRBJ1-4; 10 central nucleotides agree with TRBD1. The nucleotide sequence reads as follows: TGTGCCACCGGTGGACAGGGGGCAACTAATGAAAAACTGTTTTTT. This gives the protein CATGGQGATNEKLFF. Reference TRBV28 and TRBJ1-4 proteins supply the regions before and after the CDR3; the full variable domain is: DVKVTQSSRYLVKRTGEKVFLECVQDMDHENMFWYRQDPGLGLRLIYFSYDVKMKEKGDIPEGYSVSREKKERFSLILESASTNQTSMYLCATGGQGATNEKLFFGSGTQLSVL.